This T cell receptor beta chain was found in a study of blood T cell repertoires in COVID-19. Turning to the study itself: Collection of acute and convalescent COVID-19 samples took place in the United States, Italy and Spain.

Germline V gene data show CDR1 as LGHNT and CDR2 as FRNRAP. Trimming stripped 5 bases from V and 4 bases from J, with 8 bases between. The CDR3 is 12 residues long. Per the original data handling: Estimates of nucleated cell counts were drawn from the amplification of reference gene primers. Measured with immunoSEQ multiplex PCR; TCRdb has only the in-frame clones, and not every one. V, J and clone size are taken as reported in that table, and D and trimming were inferred from the DNA itself. The repertoire holds about 360,000 clones, with less than 90% as singletons. The sample comprised peripheral blood. The sequence was collected from a woman aged 55-69 years with COVID-19, enrolled during active disease. This chain links TRBV12-5 with TRBJ1-1, with D uncertain. CDR3 sequence (DNA): TGTGCTAGTGGTACCCCCGGCACTGAAGCTTTCTTT. Translating it yields CASGTPGTEAFF.